The 25 T cell receptor beta chains in this list originate from one sample, sequenced in a study of T-cell reconstitution after alpha-beta-depleted transplantation in children. This sample's TCRbeta library carried unique molecular identifier barcodes. MiXCR, run by TCRdb on the PCR reads, gives a single entry per CDR3 protein. The sample includes 750,000 to 950,000 distinct CDR3 sequences, 16% of them seen just once. Sequenced here: PBMCs, mostly from graft donor cells, sampled 360 days after TCRalphabeta/CD19-depleted stem cell transplant. Receptors were obtained from a male patient younger than 18 who had a stem cell transplant for acute lymphoblastic leukemia, so the T cells may come from the graft donor.

The chain is built from TRBV7-8 and TRBJ2-7, with D uncertain. Trimming shortened V by 3 bases and J by 4 bases, and 7 bases separated the two germline ends. CDR1 is SGHVS, CDR2 FQNEAQ, per germline. CDR3 length equals 12 residues. The CDR3 protein is CASSFIVYEQYF. CDR3 bases: TGTGCCAGCAGCTTTATCGTTTACGAGCAGTACTTC.

This clonotype has at least ten counts. The chain uses TRBV12-3 or TRBV12-4 and TRBJ2-7, with D hard to call. With 3 bases removed from V and 4 bases from J, the gap between germline ends came to 7 bases. The CDR3 is 12 residues long. CDR3 residues: CASSLKAYEQYF. Written as DNA, the CDR3 is TGTGCCAGCAGTTTGAAAGCTTACGAGCAGTACTTC.

This clonotype was counted only a few times. CDR3 region: CSVILTGNEQYF. The DNA for the CDR3 is TGCAGCGTGATTTTAACAGGGAACGAGCAGTACTTC. This rearrangement joins TRBV29-1 to TRBJ2-7; the D gene is possibly TRBD1 (6 bases). Germline CDR1 reads SQVTM; CDR2 reads ANQGSEA. The CDR3 is 12 amino acids. Between the trimmed V and J ends, which lost 6 bases and 5 bases, there was a span of 14 bases.

As to this clonotype: This may arise from a read error, as a much more abundant clone is one base away. The conserved closing phenylalanine or tryptophan is absent in this CDR3, likely reflecting a read error. The chain employs TRBV3-1 and TRBJ2-7, with D unclear. The CDR3 is 15 residues long. Germline V gene sequence: CDR1 LGHDT, CDR2 YNNKEL (reference sequence). Deletions cut 2 bases from V and 0 bases from J, with 11 bases between. The DNA for the CDR3 is TGTGCCAGCAGCCAACAATCAAGGGCCTCCTACGAGCAGTACTCC. Its protein is CASSQQSRASYEQYS.

This clonotype was detected many times. The J gene is TRBJ2-1, the V gene TRBV11-1; D gene ambiguous. Trimming left V 5 bases short and J 2 bases short, with 13 bases between. The CDR3 length is 15 residues. CDR1 is SGHAT, CDR2 FQDESV, per germline (reference sequence). The CDR3 protein is CASSLTAVTYNEQFF. Here the CDR3 DNA reads TGTGCCAGCAGCCTTACGGCGGTAACCTACAATGAGCAGTTCTTC.

This clonotype appeared many times. The gene calls are TRBV10-2 and TRBJ2-3; 9 nucleotides agree with TRBD2. Germline loops: CDR1 WSHSY, CDR2 SAAADI. This CDR3 contains 14 residues. Trimming at V came to 8 bases and at J to 2 bases, leaving 5 bases not matched to a gene. The CDR3, as DNA: TGCGCCAGCGTCCTAGCGGGATACACAGATACGCAGTATTTT. It yields the protein CASVLAGYTDTQYF.

This chain connects TRBV9 to TRBJ1-2; possibly TRBD1 for D (6 bases). Germline V gene sequence: CDR1 SGDLS, CDR2 YYNGEE. V lost 0 bases and J 7 bases, leaving 16 bases between the germline ends. This CDR3 spans 15 amino acids. The DNA of the CDR3 is TGTGCCAGCAGCGTAGACAGCAGGGGTGAGAGTGGCTACACCTTC. Amino acids: CASSVDSRGESGYTF.

V and J are TRBV20-1 and TRBJ1-5, with D maybe TRBD1 (6 bases). Looked up from germline, CDR1 is DFQATT and CDR2 is SNEGSKA (reference sequence). CDR3 length: 15 amino acids. The V and J ends lost 0 bases and 4 bases respectively, with 13 bases between them. This CDR3 reads CSARDTQGINQPQHF. CDR3 nucleotide sequence: TGCAGTGCTAGAGATACTCAGGGGATAAATCAGCCCCAGCATTTT.

V gene TRBV5-1 combines with J gene TRBJ2-1; 13 bases fit TRBD2. CDR1 and CDR2 (germline): SGHRS, YFSETQ. J was trimmed by 3 bases and V by 0 bases; bases with no gene match: 6. CDR3 length: 18 residues. The CDR3 nucleotides read TGCGCCAGCAGCTTGGGGGGACTAGCGGGAAATCGCTACAATGAGCAGTTCTTC. It is translated as CASSLGGLAGNRYNEQFF. The full variable domain, its missing parts supplied by reference TRBV5-1 and TRBJ2-1, is KAGVTQTPRYLIKTRGQQVTLSCSPISGHRSVSWYQQTPGQGLQFLFEYFSETQRNKGNFPGRFSGRQFSNSRSEMNVSTLELGDSALYLCASSLGGLAGNRYNEQFFGPGTRLTVL.

In this sample, this clonotype turned up a few times. This chain uses TRBV5-1 with TRBJ2-7, with 10 bases lining up with TRBD1. Germline V gene data show CDR1 as SGHRS and CDR2 as YFSETQ. J was trimmed by 3 bases and V by 1 base; bases with no gene match: 10. The CDR3 runs to 17 residues. The CDR3 here is CASSLRSLRDRGYEQYF. CDR3 nucleotide sequence: TGCGCCAGCAGCTTGAGGTCCCTCCGGGACAGGGGCTACGAGCAGTACTTC. The whole variable domain, remainder taken from reference TRBV5-1 and TRBJ2-7, is KAGVTQTPRYLIKTRGQQVTLSCSPISGHRSVSWYQQTPGQGLQFLFEYFSETQRNKGNFPGRFSGRQFSNSRSEMNVSTLELGDSALYLCASSLRSLRDRGYEQYFGPGTRLTVT.

In this sample, this clonotype turned up a few times. The chain uses TRBV3-1 and TRBJ2-5; TRBD2 aligns across 12 bases. The CDR3 sequence is 16 residues long. After removal of 5 bases from V and 1 base from J, the junction contained 5 bases not matched to a gene. Per germline, CDR1 LGHDT and CDR2 YNNKEL (reference sequence). CDR3 loop: CASSDGLAGTQETQYF. CDR3 nucleotide sequence: TGTGCCAGCAGCGACGGACTAGCGGGGACCCAAGAGACCCAGTACTTC.

There are many counts of this clonotype. This sequence joins TRBV12-3 or TRBV12-4 and TRBJ2-3; D is perhaps TRBD1 (5 bases). CDR3 length equals 13 residues. Trimming stripped 6 bases from V and 5 bases from J, with 12 bases between. The CDR3 nucleotides are TGTGCCAGCAGCTCCAAGGGGTTAGATACGCAGTATTTT. Encoded protein: CASSSKGLDTQYF.

This clonotype turned up a few times. The gene calls are TRBV28 and TRBJ1-2; D ambiguous. V dropped 6 bases and J dropped 3 bases, with 8 bases sitting between them. The CDR3 has 12 residues. The germline V gene has CDR1 MDHEN and CDR2 SYDVKM. The CDR3 is CASSLVHYGYTF. CDR3 sequence (DNA): TGTGCCAGCAGCCTGGTCCACTATGGCTACACCTTC.

This clonotype appeared a few times. V gene TRBV6-5 combines with J gene TRBJ2-2; the D is unclear. Germline loops: CDR1 MNHEY, CDR2 SVGAGI. CDR3 length: 14 residues. The V and J ends lost 2 bases and 3 bases respectively, with 7 bases between them. CDR3 sequence reads: CASSYTLDTGELFF. CDR3 in DNA: TGTGCCAGCAGTTACACACTCGACACCGGGGAGCTGTTTTTT.

The V and J genes are TRBV21-1 and TRBJ2-2; TRBD2, the table's D call, was not compared with the DNA. TRBV21-1 is given as a pseudogene. There are 16 residues in the CDR3. CDR3 bases: TGTGCCAGCAGCGGACTAGCGGAAATACCAACCGGGGAGCTGTTTTTT. This codes for CASSGLAEIPTGELFF.

This chain joins TRBV29-1 and TRBJ2-7, with D perhaps matching TRBD2 (5 bases). Trimming took off 4 bases at V and 2 bases at J, with 12 bases between the two ends. Germline CDR1 SQVTM, CDR2 ANQGSEA. The CDR3 loop spans 13 amino acids. CDR3: CSVATSPTYEQYF. The CDR3 DNA reads as TGCAGCGTTGCCACTAGTCCCACCTACGAGCAGTACTTC.

The chain uses TRBV20-1 and TRBJ2-3; 12 bases map to TRBD2. V was clipped by 2 bases and J by 0 bases; unmatched bases: 6. Germline V gives CDR1 DFQATT, CDR2 SNEGSKA (reference sequence). The CDR3 sequence is 17 residues long. In DNA form, the CDR3 reads TGCAGTGCTAGACTCGGGACTAGCGGGTTGAGCACAGATACGCAGTATTTT. Its translation is CSARLGTSGLSTDTQYF.

In the case of this clonotype: This sequence may be a read error, since a much larger clone differs from it by one base. CDR3 residues: CASRNRDSQETKYF. The CDR3 DNA reads TGTGCCAGCAGGAACCGGGACAGTCAAGAGACCAAGTACTTC. The chain recombines TRBV7-9 with TRBJ2-5, with 7 positions matching TRBD1. Germline V gene data show CDR1 as SEHNR and CDR2 as FQNEAQ (reference sequence). The CDR3 loop spans 14 amino acids.

This clonotype was recorded a few times. The chain's CDR3 is CASSADRTSTDTQYF. Written as DNA, the CDR3 is TGCGCCAGCAGCGCTGACAGGACGAGCACAGATACGCAGTATTTT. The chain couples TRBV5-1 to TRBJ2-3; TRBD1 is a possible D gene (6 bases). Trimming removed 4 bases from V and 0 bases from J, with 12 bases in between. The germline CDR1 and CDR2 sequences are SGHRS and YFSETQ. The CDR3 runs to 15 residues.

A few counts support this clonotype. This sequence joins TRBV24-1 and TRBJ2-2; D tentatively reads TRBD1 or TRBD2 (5 bases each). Between the trimmed V and J ends, which lost 5 bases and 3 bases, there was a span of 12 bases. Germline lookup yields CDR1 KGHDR and CDR2 SFDVKD. The CDR3 runs 15 residues. The CDR3 DNA reads as TGTGCCACCAGTGGTCCAGGGACCTACACCGGGGAGCTGTTTTTT. The encoded protein is CATSGPGTYTGELFF.

This clonotype was picked up a small number of times. The CDR3 reads CASTQGQGASPLHF. The DNA of the CDR3 is TGTGCCAGCACACAGGGACAGGGAGCTTCACCCCTCCACTTT. The chain has TRBV6-5 and TRBJ1-6; 9 positions match TRBD1. The CDR3 spans 14 residues. CDR1 is MNHEY and CDR2 is SVGAGI in the germline V gene. The ends lost 7 bases at V and 9 bases at J; junction bases unmatched: 7.

The rearrangement links TRBV7-3 to TRBJ1-3, with 7 bases matching TRBD1. The CDR3 loop spans 18 amino acids. The V segment lost 2 bases and the J segment 3 bases; nucleotides outside the gene matches: 13. Germline lookup yields CDR1 SGHTA and CDR2 FQGTGA. CDR3 protein: CASSLGRPRGPHGNTIYF. CDR3 nucleotides: TGTGCCAGCAGCTTAGGACGCCCGAGGGGGCCTCATGGAAACACCATATATTTT.

The V gene is TRBV20-1, the J gene TRBJ2-3, with D unresolved. This CDR3 region has 14 residues. Between the trimmed V and J ends, which lost 3 bases and 0 bases, there was a span of 10 bases. Germline assignment: CDR1 DFQATT and CDR2 SNEGSKA (reference sequence). The CDR3 here is CSASAFQSTDTQYF. The CDR3 DNA is TGCAGTGCTAGCGCGTTCCAGAGCACAGATACGCAGTATTTT.

Only a few counts were recorded for this clonotype. The J gene is TRBJ2-5, the V gene TRBV7-2; 7 bases line up with TRBD2. The germline V gene has CDR1 SGHTA and CDR2 FQGNSA. V lost 0 bases and J lost 3; bases outside the gene matches: 7. This CDR3 comprises 16 residues. CDR3 in DNA: TGTGCCAGCAGCTTAGCGTCGCTAGCGGCAGAAGAGACCCAGTACTTC. It is translated as CASSLASLAAEETQYF.

This clonotype was recorded a few times. The chain joins TRBV24-1 to TRBJ2-3; the match to TRBD2 covers 11 bases. The CDR3 length is 19 residues. The ends lost 3 bases at V and 0 bases at J; junction bases unmatched: 10. Germline values: CDR1 KGHDR, CDR2 SFDVKD. The CDR3 nucleotides read TGTGCCACCAGTGATCGACTAGCGGGGAGAACTACGAGCACAGATACGCAGTATTTT. Translation: CATSDRLAGRTTSTDTQYF.